The 19 T cell receptor beta chains below were found in one sample sequenced in a study of cytomegalovirus exposure and HLA in healthy donors. A multiplex PCR was run with 60 Vbeta primers and 13 Jbeta primers. Data came from immunoSEQ multiplex PCR; TCRdb stores just in-frame clones and leaves some out. The data show about 120,000 clones, about three quarters seen once. Sequences were obtained from PBMCs. These receptors were collected from a woman aged 60 to 75 in good health and CMV-seropositive.

This clone occurred once. The chain carries TRBV7-2 and TRBJ1-1, with no clear D. Trimming left V 5 bases short and J 5 bases short, with 15 bases between. CDR3 length: 14 residues. Per germline, CDR1 SGHTA and CDR2 FQGNSA. Here the CDR3 reads CASSHKTLPTEAFF. CDR3 DNA: TGTGCCAGCAGCCACAAGACACTTCCTACTGAAGCTTTCTTT.

This clone was recorded only once. This sequence joins TRBV9 and TRBJ2-1; TRBD2 might be the D (6 bases). The CDR3 length is 19 residues. The germline CDR1 and CDR2 sequences are SGDLS and YYNGEE. V was trimmed by 1 base and J by 0 bases, leaving 20 bases between them. CDR3 residues: CASSVSRGAGPISYNEQFF. CDR3 nucleotides: TGTGCCAGCAGCGTATCGCGGGGTGCCGGGCCTATCTCCTACAATGAGCAGTTCTTC.

This clone was observed a few times. The chain carries TRBV2 and TRBJ1-5, with D tentatively TRBD1 (6 bases). Between the trimmed V and J ends, which lost 8 bases and 3 bases, there was a span of 11 bases. Per germline, CDR1 SNHLY and CDR2 FYNNEI. The CDR3 is 13 amino acids. The CDR3 protein is CASRGQPNQPQHF. The CDR3 DNA reads TGTGCCAGCCGTGGACAGCCCAATCAGCCCCAGCATTTT.

This clone was picked up one time. The rearrangement links TRBV19 to TRBJ1-5; 8 nucleotides match TRBD1. Germline values: CDR1 LNHDA, CDR2 SQIVND (reference sequence). Trimming took 7 bases from V and 5 from J; bases not matched to a gene: 7. The CDR3 has 14 residues. In nucleotides, the CDR3 is TGTGCCAGTAAGCCGGGACAGGAGTATCAGCCCCAGCATTTT. It yields the protein CASKPGQEYQPQHF.

This sequence joins TRBV28 and TRBJ1-2; no clear D. The CDR3 has 15 amino acids. Germline loops: CDR1 MDHEN, CDR2 SYDVKM. Trimming shortened V by 3 bases and J by 3 bases, and 14 bases separated the two germline ends. CDR3: CASSLGGYDYYGYTF. The CDR3, as DNA: TGTGCCAGCAGTTTGGGAGGGTACGACTACTATGGCTACACCTTC.

This chain joins TRBV21-1 and TRBJ1-5. TRBV21-1 has pseudogene status. The CDR3 is 17 amino acids. CDR3 in DNA: TGTGCCAGCAGCAAAGAAGGGAGGGGAAGGAGCAATCAGCCCCAGCATTTT. Translating gives CASSKEGRGRSNQPQHF.

The gene calls are TRBV2 and TRBJ2-5, with D maybe TRBD2 (5 bases). The CDR3 covers 13 residues. Germline values: CDR1 SNHLY, CDR2 FYNNEI. With 5 bases removed from V and 4 bases from J, the gap between germline ends came to 11 bases. The CDR3 protein is CASSRYAGETQYF. CDR3 bases: TGTGCCAGCAGTCGCTACGCGGGAGAGACCCAGTACTTC.

The chain links TRBV6-5 to TRBJ1-1; TRBD1 is a possible D gene (6 bases). Trimming removed 3 bases at V and 4 bases at J, with 15 bases between. From germline, CDR1 is MNHEY and CDR2 SVGAGI. The CDR3 has 15 amino acids. CDR3 nucleotide sequence: TGTGCCAGCAGTTATCCCGACAGGCGAGGCACTGAAGCTTTCTTT. This encodes CASSYPDRRGTEAFF.

J is TRBJ2-1 and V is TRBV7-2; the D is unclear. The ends were cut back, 5 bases at V and 6 bases at J, with 14 bases in the middle. Germline V CDR1 and CDR2: SGHTA, FQGNSA. The CDR3 has 14 residues. CDR3 amino acids: CASSVGPVINEQFF. The DNA of the CDR3 is TGTGCCAGCAGCGTGGGCCCGGTCATCAATGAGCAGTTCTTC. Looking up the rest from reference TRBV7-2 and TRBJ2-1 gives the full variable domain: GAGVSQSPSNKVTEKGKDVELRCDPISGHTALYWYRQSLGQGLEFLIYFQGNSAPDKSGLPSDRFSAERTGGSVSTLTIQRTQQEDSAVYLCASSVGPVINEQFFGPGTRLTVL.

This clone was recorded only once. V is TRBV18 and J is TRBJ1-5, with D possibly matching TRBD1 (5 bases). Looked up from germline, CDR1 is KGHSH and CDR2 is LQKENI. The CDR3 runs to 19 residues. The V end was cut by 3 bases, the J end by 4 bases, with 25 bases between. CDR3 coding DNA: TGTGCCAGCTCACCGGGTAGTCTATCGGGGGACGGCCGGAATCAGCCCCAGCATTTT. Translating gives CASSPGSLSGDGRNQPQHF.

J is TRBJ2-7 and V is TRBV10-1; 9 bases align to TRBD2. Unmatched junction bases numbered 7, after V lost 7 bases and J lost 3 bases. The CDR3 totals 14 residues. The germline gives CDR1 WNHNN, CDR2 SYGVQD (reference sequence). The CDR3 is CASKVAGAIYEQYF. CDR3 sequence (DNA): TGCGCCAGCAAGGTAGCGGGAGCGATCTACGAGCAGTACTTC.

The CDR3 protein is CASSPGGSNQPQHF. The CDR3 DNA is TGTGCCAGCAGTCCAGGGGGGAGCAATCAGCCCCAGCATTTT. The chain combines TRBV6-6 with TRBJ1-5, with 7 bases aligning to TRBD1. V shed 5 bases and J 1 base; nucleotides not matched to a gene: 2. Germline assignment: CDR1 MNHNY and CDR2 SVGAGI (reference sequence). CDR3 length: 14 residues.

The rearrangement links TRBV11-2 to TRBJ2-2; maybe TRBD2 (6 bases). Trimming removed 2 bases at V and 6 bases at J, with 22 bases between. The CDR3 spans 18 residues. Germline lookup yields CDR1 SGHAT and CDR2 FQNNGV. The CDR3 loop reads CASSLFGGGQGRAGELFF. CDR3 sequence (DNA): TGTGCCAGCAGCTTATTTGGAGGAGGGCAGGGCCGGGCCGGGGAGCTGTTTTTT.

This sequence joins TRBV28 and TRBJ1-4, with 7 bases aligning to TRBD1. The germline V gene has CDR1 MDHEN and CDR2 SYDVKM. The V gene end was trimmed by 3 bases and the J gene end by 4 bases; junction bases not matched to a gene: 5. The CDR3 loop spans 15 amino acids. DNA for the CDR3: TGTGCCAGCAGTTTCCGGGACAGAAATAATGAAAAACTGTTTTTT. Encoded protein: CASSFRDRNNEKLFF.

The J gene is TRBJ1-2, the V gene TRBV7-9; a possible D gene is TRBD1 (5 bases). Germline CDR1 and CDR2: SEHNR and FQNEAQ (reference sequence). The CDR3 is 13 amino acids. Trimming removed 0 bases from V and 6 bases from J, with 8 bases in between. CDR3: CASSLAGADGYTF. CDR3 in DNA: TGTGCCAGCAGCTTAGCAGGGGCGGATGGCTACACCTTC. The full variable domain, rest sourced from reference TRBV7-9 and TRBJ1-2, is DTGVSQNPRHKITKRGQNVTFRCDPISEHNRLYWYRQTLGQGPEFLTYFQNEAQLEKSRLLSDRFSAERPKGSFSTLEIQRTEQGDSAMYLCASSLAGADGYTFGSGTRLTVV.

This chain joins TRBV7-3 and TRBJ2-1; 7 bases line up with TRBD1. The V segment lost 1 base and the J segment 2 bases; nucleotides outside the gene matches: 8. The CDR3 consists of 17 residues. The germline gives CDR1 SGHTA, CDR2 FQGTGA. CDR3 residues: CASSLRDSRNTYNEQFF. In DNA form, the CDR3 reads TGTGCCAGCAGCTTAAGGGACAGCCGTAACACCTACAATGAGCAGTTCTTC.

The chain joins TRBV5-1 to TRBJ1-1; D perhaps matches TRBD1 (5 bases). The germline gives CDR1 SGHRS, CDR2 YFSETQ. The CDR3 loop spans 13 amino acids. Trimming removed 5 bases at V and 1 base at J, with 9 bases between. DNA for the CDR3: TGCGCCAGCAGTATGCAGGGGAACACTGAAGCTTTCTTT. Amino acids: CASSMQGNTEAFF.

This clone appeared a single time. V usage is TRBV7-3 and J usage is TRBJ2-5; 7 bases map to TRBD2. V gave up 5 bases and J gave up 3 bases; unmatched junction bases: 12. This CDR3 has 16 amino acids. The germline CDR1 and CDR2 sequences are SGHTA and FQGTGA. This chain's CDR3 is CASSPGRLAGEETQYF. In DNA form, the CDR3 reads TGTGCCAGCAGCCCCGGCCGACTGGCGGGAGAAGAGACCCAGTACTTC.

The rearrangement links TRBV9 to TRBJ2-2, with TRBD2 identical over 7 bases. CDR1 is SGDLS and CDR2 is YYNGEE in the germline V gene. Trimming at V came to 4 bases and at J to 1 base, leaving 4 bases not matched to a gene. The CDR3 has 15 amino acids. The CDR3 DNA is TGTGCCAGCAGCCCTTGGGGGGGGAACACCGGGGAGCTGTTTTTT. As protein: CASSPWGGNTGELFF.